This is a list of T cell receptor beta chains from one sample in a study of CD8 T cells in Susac syndrome. MiXCR was run by TCRdb on the immunoSEQ multiplex PCR reads, yielding one entry per CDR3 protein. The repertoire includes about 170,000 distinct CDR3 sequences, 95% to 97% of them detected once, and approximately 0.12% sits in the top ten. The sample taken for sequencing was CD4+ T cells from PBMCs. Receptors originate from a human donor with Susac syndrome. Both conserved end residues are part of each CDR3. The D gene is left open where the match is weak. Clone size is not always given. Where it is, it says once, few, many or a class for expanded clones.

d_call	v_call	j_call	clone_size	cdr3_aa	cdr3_nt
TRBD1	TRBV4-2	TRBJ2-5	-	CASSQGEGQGKETQYF	TGTGCCAGCAGCCAAGGGGAGGGACAGGGGAAAGAGACCCAGTACTTC
TRBD1	TRBV12-3/TRBV12-4	TRBJ1-5	-	CASSPSELGQGTQPQHF	TGTGCCAGCAGTCCGAGCGAATTGGGACAGGGAACTCAGCCCCAGCATTTT
-	TRBV12-3/TRBV12-4	TRBJ1-6	-	CASSFEENSPLHF	TGTGCCAGCAGTTTCGAGGAAAATTCACCCCTCCACTTT
-	TRBV15	TRBJ2-5	-	CATSRETSGGIQYF	TGTGCCACCAGCAGAGAGACCTCCGGGGGAATCCAGTACTTC
-	TRBV19	TRBJ1-2	-	CASSIDRGYTF	TGTGCCAGTAGTATAGACCGGGGCTACACCTTC
-	TRBV20-1	TRBJ1-2	-	CSATWTDYGYTF	TGCAGTGCCACGTGGACAGACTATGGCTACACCTTC
TRBD1	TRBV20-1	TRBJ2-6	-	CSVGQVLSSGANVLTF	TGCAGTGTAGGACAGGTTCTAAGCTCTGGGGCCAACGTCCTGACTTTC
TRBD2	TRBV6-1	TRBJ2-7	few	CASSLWRAGGPRYEQYF	TGTGCCAGCAGTCTATGGCGGGCGGGAGGGCCGAGGTACGAGCAGTACTTC
-	TRBV2	TRBJ2-5	once	CASREGAGETQYF	TGTGCCAGCAGGGAGGGAGCGGGAGAGACCCAGTACTTC
TRBD1	TRBV18	TRBJ1-2	-	CASSQGQSNYGYTF	TGTGCCAGCTCGCAGGGACAGAGCAACTATGGCTACACCTTC
-	TRBV14	TRBJ1-4	-	CASSQGGRKLFF	TGTGCCAGCAGCCAAGGTGGGAGAAAACTGTTTTTT
-	TRBV4-1	TRBJ2-3	-	CASSPGQRSTDTQYF	TGCGCCAGCAGCCCGGGACAACGAAGCACAGATACGCAGTATTTT
-	TRBV20-1	TRBJ1-3	-	CSARPWRQDSSGNTIYF	TGCAGTGCTAGACCCTGGAGGCAGGATAGCTCTGGAAACACCATATATTTT
-	TRBV15	TRBJ1-2	-	CATSKGNFRDGYTF	TGTGCCACCAGCAAGGGGAACTTTCGAGATGGCTACACCTTC
-	TRBV29-1	TRBJ2-5	-	CSVGGSETQYF	TGCAGCGTTGGGGGGTCGGAGACCCAGTACTTC
TRBD2	TRBV12-3/TRBV12-4	TRBJ2-7	-	CASSLTSGASYEQYF	TGTGCCAGCAGTTTAACTAGCGGGGCCTCCTACGAGCAGTACTTC
TRBD2	TRBV18	TRBJ2-1	-	CASSPYSAGGSSYNEQFF	TGTGCCAGCTCACCATACTCGGCGGGGGGTAGCTCCTACAATGAGCAGTTCTTC
-	TRBV14	TRBJ2-1	-	CASSPYDGTVNEQFF	TGTGCCAGCAGCCCTTACGATGGCACAGTCAATGAGCAGTTCTTC
-	TRBV20-1	TRBJ2-7	-	CSASLRVSYEQYF	TGCAGTGCTAGTTTGCGGGTATCCTACGAGCAGTACTTC
TRBD1	TRBV12-3/TRBV12-4	TRBJ1-3	-	CASRETGAAGNTIYF	TGTGCCAGCAGAGAAACAGGGGCGGCCGGAAACACCATATATTTT
TRBD2	TRBV27	TRBJ2-1	once	CASRESGRAYNEQFF	TGTGCCAGCAGGGAAAGCGGGAGGGCCTACAATGAGCAGTTCTTC
-	TRBV29-1	TRBJ1-2	-	CSTWDTSNYGYTF	TGCAGCACCTGGGACACCTCTAACTATGGCTACACCTTC
-	TRBV12-3/TRBV12-4	TRBJ1-2	-	CASSLSGNPGYTF	TGTGCCAGCAGTTTATCAGGGAATCCGGGCTACACCTTC
TRBD1	TRBV7-2	TRBJ2-2	-	CASRGQGGDTGELFF	TGTGCCAGCAGGGGACAGGGTGGGGACACCGGGGAGCTGTTTTTT
-	TRBV7-2	TRBJ2-5	-	CASSWDSRPETQYF	TGTGCCAGCAGCTGGGACTCACGTCCCGAGACCCAGTACTTC
-	TRBV29-1	TRBJ2-1	-	CSVEGQGYNEQFF	TGCAGCGTTGAAGGGCAGGGCTACAATGAGCAGTTCTTC
-	TRBV7-9	TRBJ2-5	-	CASSLGVRDWETQYF	TGTGCCAGCAGCTTAGGGGTCCGGGATTGGGAGACCCAGTACTTC
TRBD2	TRBV27	TRBJ2-7	-	CASSLRTSGRAYEQYF	TGTGCCAGCAGTTTACGAACTAGCGGGAGGGCCTACGAGCAGTACTTC
-	TRBV5-6	TRBJ1-2	-	CASSLEPNYGYTF	TGTGCCAGCAGCTTGGAGCCTAACTATGGCTACACCTTC
-	TRBV20-1	TRBJ1-5	-	CSASTRGNQPQHF	TGCAGTGCTAGTACTCGTGGCAATCAGCCCCAGCATTTT
-	TRBV5-6	TRBJ2-5	-	CASSYGLSRDRGETQYF	TGTGCCAGCAGCTATGGGCTCTCCAGGGACCGGGGAGAGACCCAGTACTTC
TRBD2	TRBV20-1	TRBJ2-7	-	CSARSGGGSGRARDEQYF	TGCAGTGCTAGGAGTGGGGGAGGAAGCGGGAGGGCCCGGGACGAGCAGTACTTC
TRBD1	TRBV6-1	TRBJ2-6	once	CASGPTGSFPGANVLTF	TGTGCCAGCGGACCGACAGGGTCATTCCCTGGGGCCAACGTCCTGACTTTC
TRBD1	TRBV9	TRBJ2-7	-	CASSVAGTGIYEQYF	TGTGCCAGCAGCGTAGCGGGGACAGGGATCTACGAGCAGTACTTC
-	TRBV28	TRBJ2-3	-	CATGIATDTQYF	TGTGCGACTGGTATAGCCACAGATACGCAGTATTTT
TRBD1	TRBV25-1	TRBJ1-3	-	CASQGQGSGNTIYF	TGTGCCAGCCAGGGACAGGGCTCTGGAAACACCATATATTTT
-	TRBV20-1	TRBJ2-1	-	CSARDQLAYSYNEQFF	TGCAGTGCTAGAGATCAACTAGCATATTCCTACAATGAGCAGTTCTTC
-	TRBV28	TRBJ1-5	-	CASKLQVANQPQHF	TGTGCCAGCAAATTACAGGTAGCGAATCAGCCCCAGCATTTT
TRBD1	TRBV28	TRBJ1-2	-	CASSLGTDFYGYTF	TGTGCCAGCAGTCTCGGGACAGACTTTTATGGCTACACCTTC
-	TRBV5-1	TRBJ1-1	-	CASRLGSGVGGTEAFF	TGCGCCAGCCGCCTCGGGTCAGGGGTCGGAGGCACTGAAGCTTTCTTT
-	TRBV4-3	TRBJ1-5	-	CASSQSQDLNQPQHF	TGCGCCAGCAGCCAATCCCAGGACCTTAATCAGCCCCAGCATTTT
-	TRBV19	TRBJ2-1	-	CASSGDRFGSYNEQFF	TGTGCCAGTAGTGGCGACAGGTTTGGCTCCTACAATGAGCAGTTCTTC
-	TRBV7-9	TRBJ2-1	-	CASSQRDNEQFF	TGTGCCAGCAGCCAGAGAGACAATGAGCAGTTCTTC
TRBD1	TRBV19	TRBJ1-5	once	CASSINRDRNQPQHF	TGTGCCAGTAGTATAAACCGGGACAGGAATCAGCCCCAGCATTTT
TRBD1	TRBV20-1	TRBJ2-4	-	CSARVNIQGVLAKNIQYF	TGCAGTGCTAGAGTTAATATACAGGGGGTTCTAGCCAAAAACATTCAGTACTTC
TRBD2	TRBV19	TRBJ2-7	-	CASSHRAGTSNEQYF	TGTGCCAGTAGTCACCGGGCGGGGACTAGCAACGAGCAGTACTTC
-	TRBV5-6	TRBJ1-2	-	CASSLQDQGGYTF	TGTGCCAGCAGCTTGCAGGACCAAGGTGGCTACACCTTC
-	TRBV9	TRBJ2-2	-	CASSVGGNGELFF	TGTGCCAGCAGCGTGGGGGGAAACGGGGAGCTGTTTTTT
-	TRBV20-1	TRBJ2-1	-	CSAPQRGTSNEQFF	TGCAGTGCTCCCCAGAGGGGCACTAGTAATGAGCAGTTCTTC
TRBD1	TRBV5-4	TRBJ2-6	-	CASSFRQGALGANVLTF	TGTGCCAGCAGCTTTAGACAGGGGGCTCTGGGGGCCAACGTCCTGACTTTC
TRBD2	TRBV6-2/TRBV6-3	TRBJ2-7	-	CASSYDLRTSGRAEQYF	TGTGCCAGCAGTTACGACCTACGGACTAGCGGGAGGGCCGAGCAGTACTTC
-	TRBV19	TRBJ1-5	once	CASSTQLYQPQHF	TGTGCCAGCAGTACACAGCTATATCAGCCCCAGCATTTT
-	TRBV27	TRBJ2-6	-	CASSDQMGGANVLTF	TGTGCCAGCAGTGACCAAATGGGCGGGGCCAACGTCCTGACTTTC
TRBD2	TRBV3-1	TRBJ2-1	-	CASSQETSGRAYEQFF	TGTGCCAGCAGCCAGGAGACTAGCGGGAGGGCCTATGAGCAGTTCTTC
-	TRBV7-9	TRBJ2-3	-	CASMGNADTQYF	TGTGCCAGCATGGGGAACGCAGATACGCAGTATTTT
TRBD2	TRBV4-3	TRBJ2-1	-	CASSQEGGSHNEQFF	TGCGCCAGCAGCCAAGAGGGCGGGAGCCACAATGAGCAGTTCTTC
TRBD2	TRBV29-1	TRBJ2-3	-	CSVTRGVRRDTQYF	TGCAGCGTCACTCGGGGGGTCCGCCGGGATACGCAGTATTTT
-	TRBV29-1	TRBJ1-4	-	CSVGQIYEKLFF	TGCAGCGTCGGACAGATTTATGAAAAACTGTTTTTT